The clone carrying this T cell receptor (beta chain) was counted once. Its antigen is unidentified. This sample is drawn from a study of cytomegalovirus exposure and HLA in healthy donors. Clones were read by immunoSEQ multiplex PCR, and TCRdb kept only the in-frame ones, dropping some. This sample carries more than 60,000 clones, nearly 96% of them seen once, and the ten largest clones take roughly 4.7%. Study findings and constraints: Reports credit the classifier with highly specific, highly sensitive diagnosis of cytomegalovirus status.

CDR3 length: 15 residues. The ends lost 3 bases at V and 1 base at J; junction bases unmatched: 1. CDR1 and CDR2 from the germline V gene are SEHNR and FQNEAQ (reference sequence). This TCR was recovered from a young woman in good health and CMV-seropositive. Sequenced material: PBMCs. The chain joins TRBV7-9 to TRBJ2-7, with 12 bases identical to TRBD2. The CDR3 nucleotides are TGTGCCAGCAGCTTGACTAGCGGGAGATCCTACGAGCAGTACTTC. This codes for CASSLTSGRSYEQYF.